Listed below are T cell receptor beta chains from one sample, sequenced in a study of vaccination effects on CD4 cells after COVID-19. These receptors have no known antigen. Data came from immunoSEQ multiplex PCR; TCRdb stores just in-frame clones and leaves some out. The table has about 52,000 clones, more than 70% seen once. The source was CD4+ T cells from PBMCs cultured with HCoV-OC43 spike peptides, collected before COVID-19 vaccination. These TCRs come from a human donor who received a COVID-19 vaccine. The CDR3 runs from the conserved cysteine through the conserved F or W. D genes are given only for firm matches. Clone size is stated in some rows and not others, as once, few, many or a class when expanded.

D gene: TRBD1; J gene: TRBJ2-3; clone size: -; V gene: TRBV19; CDR3 DNA: TGTGCCAGTGGCAGGGGACAGGGGGTTAACAAGGCAGATACGCAGTATTTT; CDR3 protein: CASGRGQGVNKADTQYF
D gene: TRBD2; J gene: TRBJ2-3; clone size: once; V gene: TRBV4-2; CDR3 DNA: TGTGCCAGCAGCCAAGATCTAGCGGGGGGGTTTAGCACAGATACGCAGTATTTT; CDR3 protein: CASSQDLAGGFSTDTQYF
D gene: TRBD1; J gene: TRBJ1-5; clone size: -; V gene: TRBV5-6; CDR3 DNA: TGTGCCAGCAGCCGGACAGGGAAACAGCCCCAGCATTTT; CDR3 protein: CASSRTGKQPQHF
D gene: -; J gene: TRBJ1-5; clone size: -; V gene: TRBV6-2/TRBV6-3; CDR3 DNA: TGTGCCAGCAGTTACCGGCCAGTCAATCAGCCCCAGCATTTT; CDR3 protein: CASSYRPVNQPQHF
D gene: TRBD1; J gene: TRBJ1-6; clone size: -; V gene: TRBV7-3; CDR3 DNA: TGTGCCAGCAGCCGCGACAGGGGCTATAATTCACCCCTCCACTTT; CDR3 protein: CASSRDRGYNSPLHF
D gene: TRBD1; J gene: TRBJ2-2; clone size: -; V gene: TRBV7-2; CDR3 DNA: TGTGCCAGCAGCGATTCCACAGGGGGACCCGGGGAGCTGTTTTTT; CDR3 protein: CASSDSTGGPGELFF
D gene: TRBD1; J gene: TRBJ1-1; clone size: once; V gene: TRBV7-8; CDR3 DNA: TGTGCCAGCAGCTTAGACTTCAGGACAGGGACCGAAGCTTTCTTT; CDR3 protein: CASSLDFRTGTEAFF
D gene: -; J gene: TRBJ2-1; clone size: -; V gene: TRBV24-1; CDR3 DNA: TGTGCCACCAGTGATCAGGGGGGTGGGGATTGGGGTGGTGAGCAGTTCTTC; CDR3 protein: CATSDQGGGDWGGEQFF
D gene: -; J gene: TRBJ2-5; clone size: once; V gene: TRBV7-9; CDR3 DNA: TGTGCCAGCAGCTTAGGAATAGGGGCCCCAGGGGAGACCCAGTACTTC; CDR3 protein: CASSLGIGAPGETQYF
D gene: -; J gene: TRBJ2-2; clone size: -; V gene: TRBV5-1; CDR3 DNA: TGCGCCAGCAGCCCCCCCCTGGCGGCAGACATAAACGGGGAGCTGTTTTTT; CDR3 protein: CASSPPLAADINGELFF
D gene: -; J gene: TRBJ2-1; clone size: few; V gene: TRBV7-9; CDR3 DNA: TGTGCCAGCAGCTTTAGACGGGGTCGTACGTCCTACAATGAGCAGTTCTTC; CDR3 protein: CASSFRRGRTSYNEQFF
D gene: -; J gene: TRBJ1-1; clone size: -; V gene: TRBV10-3; CDR3 DNA: TGTGCCATCAGTGAGTCGGGGGTCACTGAAGCTTTCTTT; CDR3 protein: CAISESGVTEAFF
D gene: -; J gene: TRBJ1-2; clone size: -; V gene: TRBV3-1/TRBV3-2; CDR3 DNA: TGTGCCAGCAGCCCCGCGGCGGTTGCGCATGGCTACACCTTC; CDR3 protein: CASSPAAVAHGYTF
D gene: TRBD2; J gene: TRBJ2-1; clone size: once; V gene: TRBV6-5; CDR3 DNA: TGTGCCAGCAGAGGGACTAGCGGGGGCCGTAATGAGCAGTTCTTC; CDR3 protein: CASRGTSGGRNEQFF
D gene: -; J gene: TRBJ1-2; clone size: -; V gene: TRBV4-3; CDR3 DNA: TGCGCCAGCAGCCAAGGGAGGGCCACTAACTATGGCTACACCTTC; CDR3 protein: CASSQGRATNYGYTF
D gene: -; J gene: TRBJ1-1; clone size: -; V gene: TRBV18; CDR3 DNA: TGTGCCAGCTCGCCACGGCCACAGGGAGACACTGAAGCTTTCTTT; CDR3 protein: CASSPRPQGDTEAFF
D gene: TRBD1; J gene: TRBJ1-4; clone size: few; V gene: TRBV4-1; CDR3 DNA: TGCGCCAGCAGCCCGGGGACAGGAGGCGAAGTGAATGAAAAACTGTTTTTT; CDR3 protein: CASSPGTGGEVNEKLFF
D gene: TRBD1; J gene: TRBJ1-1; clone size: -; V gene: TRBV6-5; CDR3 DNA: TGTGCCAGCAGCCGACAGGGACTGGGTGAAGCTTTCTTT; CDR3 protein: CASSRQGLGEAFF
D gene: -; J gene: TRBJ1-1; clone size: -; V gene: TRBV10-2; CDR3 DNA: TGCGCCAGCAGTGTTGCAGGGATGAACACTGAAGCTTTCTTT; CDR3 protein: CASSVAGMNTEAFF
D gene: TRBD1; J gene: TRBJ1-2; clone size: few; V gene: TRBV7-3; CDR3 DNA: TGTGCCAGCAGCCTCAACCGGGACAGCTATGGCTACACCTTC; CDR3 protein: CASSLNRDSYGYTF
D gene: TRBD2; J gene: TRBJ2-3; clone size: few; V gene: TRBV3-1/TRBV3-2; CDR3 DNA: TGTGCCAGCAGCCAAGGACTAGCGGGGGGGCATGGAGATACGCAGTATTTT; CDR3 protein: CASSQGLAGGHGDTQYF
D gene: TRBD2; J gene: TRBJ2-2; clone size: few; V gene: TRBV3-1/TRBV3-2; CDR3 DNA: TGTGCCAGCAGCCACGGACTAGCGGGAAGGAACACCGGGGAGCTGTTTTTT; CDR3 protein: CASSHGLAGRNTGELFF
D gene: TRBD2; J gene: TRBJ2-3; clone size: -; V gene: TRBV5-4; CDR3 DNA: TGTGCCAGCAGCTTGGGACTAGCGGGGGCAGATACGCAGTATTTT; CDR3 protein: CASSLGLAGADTQYF
D gene: -; J gene: TRBJ1-5; clone size: -; V gene: TRBV28; CDR3 DNA: TGTGCCAGCACCAAACTAGGGGTCAGCAATCAGCCCCAGCATTTT; CDR3 protein: CASTKLGVSNQPQHF
D gene: -; J gene: TRBJ1-2; clone size: -; V gene: TRBV5-1; CDR3 DNA: TGCGCCAGCAGCCCGATCGGCCAAGGGGGCTACACCTTC; CDR3 protein: CASSPIGQGGYTF
D gene: -; J gene: TRBJ1-1; clone size: -; V gene: TRBV6-5; CDR3 DNA: TGTGCCAGCAGTCTCGGACGGGTGAGCACTGAAGCTTTCTTT; CDR3 protein: CASSLGRVSTEAFF
D gene: -; J gene: TRBJ2-3; clone size: -; V gene: TRBV2; CDR3 DNA: TGTGCCAGCAGTGCGGAACAGGTTAGCACAGATACGCAGTATTTT; CDR3 protein: CASSAEQVSTDTQYF
D gene: -; J gene: TRBJ1-5; clone size: -; V gene: TRBV5-1; CDR3 DNA: TGCGCCAGCAGCTTGGCACCGGACGGGGGGCCCCAGCATTTT; CDR3 protein: CASSLAPDGGPQHF
D gene: TRBD1; J gene: TRBJ1-2; clone size: -; V gene: TRBV30; CDR3 DNA: TGTGCCTGGAGCCCAGGGGGCGCCCTTTATGGCTACACCTTC; CDR3 protein: CAWSPGGALYGYTF
D gene: TRBD1; J gene: TRBJ2-3; clone size: -; V gene: TRBV2; CDR3 DNA: TGTGCCAGCATCCCAGGACAGGGGGCCACAGATACGCAGTATTTT; CDR3 protein: CASIPGQGATDTQYF
D gene: -; J gene: TRBJ2-5; clone size: -; V gene: TRBV24-1; CDR3 DNA: TGTGCCACCAGTGATTTCGGGGAGACCCAGTACTTC; CDR3 protein: CATSDFGETQYF
D gene: TRBD1; J gene: TRBJ2-3; clone size: -; V gene: TRBV24-1; CDR3 DNA: TGTGCCACCAGTGAACCCACAGGGGCTTGGACAGATACGCAGTATTTT; CDR3 protein: CATSEPTGAWTDTQYF
D gene: -; J gene: TRBJ1-2; clone size: -; V gene: TRBV9; CDR3 DNA: TGTGCCAGCACCGACGGAGCGGACCGAAAGTATGGCTACACCTTC; CDR3 protein: CASTDGADRKYGYTF
D gene: -; J gene: TRBJ2-2; clone size: -; V gene: TRBV5-1; CDR3 DNA: TGCGCCAGCAGAGAGGTAGACACCGGGGAGCTGTTTTTT; CDR3 protein: CASREVDTGELFF
D gene: -; J gene: TRBJ1-5; clone size: -; V gene: TRBV27; CDR3 DNA: TGTGCCAGCAGTTCCCGGGTAGGGGTAGGGTGGCAGCCCCAGCATTTT; CDR3 protein: CASSSRVGVGWQPQHF
D gene: -; J gene: TRBJ1-1; clone size: once; V gene: TRBV10-3; CDR3 DNA: TGTGCCTTACAAAGGGGCCTGAACACTGAAGCTTTCTTT; CDR3 protein: CALQRGLNTEAFF
D gene: -; J gene: TRBJ1-2; clone size: -; V gene: TRBV6-1; CDR3 DNA: TGTGCCAGCAGTGAACCAGGGCGTGGCTACACCTTC; CDR3 protein: CASSEPGRGYTF
D gene: -; J gene: TRBJ2-3; clone size: -; V gene: TRBV29-1; CDR3 DNA: TGCAGCCCCCAGAGGCGCACCGGGACCCTTCAGGATACGCAGTATTTT; CDR3 protein: CSPQRRTGTLQDTQYF
D gene: -; J gene: TRBJ1-1; clone size: -; V gene: TRBV30; CDR3 DNA: TGTGCCTGGAGTCTAAACACGAACACTGAAGCTTTCTTT; CDR3 protein: CAWSLNTNTEAFF
D gene: -; J gene: TRBJ2-5; clone size: -; V gene: TRBV18; CDR3 DNA: TGTGCCAGCTCACCGCTTCCGGGACGCCAAGAGACCCAGTACTTC; CDR3 protein: CASSPLPGRQETQYF
D gene: -; J gene: TRBJ2-3; clone size: -; V gene: TRBV2; CDR3 DNA: TGTGCCAGCAGAGGTTACACAGATACGCAGTATTTT; CDR3 protein: CASRGYTDTQYF
D gene: -; J gene: TRBJ2-1; clone size: -; V gene: TRBV5-4; CDR3 DNA: TGTGCCAGCAGCTTTTTCGGGACTCGCAGCAATGAGCAGTTCTTC; CDR3 protein: CASSFFGTRSNEQFF
D gene: TRBD1; J gene: TRBJ1-2; clone size: few; V gene: TRBV29-1; CDR3 DNA: TGCAGCGTCGGGACAGGGTGGTATGGCTACACCTTC; CDR3 protein: CSVGTGWYGYTF
D gene: TRBD1; J gene: TRBJ1-2; clone size: -; V gene: TRBV30; CDR3 DNA: TGTGCCTGGAGTGCCGGACAGGGCTTCAACTATGGCTACACCTTC; CDR3 protein: CAWSAGQGFNYGYTF
D gene: TRBD1; J gene: TRBJ2-6; clone size: few; V gene: TRBV7-9; CDR3 DNA: TGTGCCAGCAGCCACGGGACAGCACAAAGCTTCTCTGGGGCCAACGTCCTGACTTTC; CDR3 protein: CASSHGTAQSFSGANVLTF
D gene: TRBD2; J gene: TRBJ2-2; clone size: -; V gene: TRBV24-1; CDR3 DNA: TGTGCCACCACCGCCGGCCCTAGCGGCACCGGGGAGCTGTTTTTT; CDR3 protein: CATTAGPSGTGELFF
D gene: TRBD2; J gene: TRBJ2-3; clone size: once; V gene: TRBV9; CDR3 DNA: TGTGCCAGCAGCGTCAGCCCGACTAGCGGGAGCACAGATACGCAGTATTTT; CDR3 protein: CASSVSPTSGSTDTQYF
D gene: -; J gene: TRBJ2-2; clone size: -; V gene: TRBV7-2; CDR3 DNA: TGTGCCAGCAGCTTTAGCGGCCAGGGCGGGGAGCTGTTTTTT; CDR3 protein: CASSFSGQGGELFF
D gene: -; J gene: TRBJ2-1; clone size: -; V gene: TRBV5-4; CDR3 DNA: TGTGCCAGCAGCGTTCCCGGGTCCCCGGGACTCTTC; CDR3 protein: CASSVPGSPGLF
D gene: -; J gene: TRBJ2-2; clone size: once; V gene: TRBV5-1; CDR3 DNA: TGCGCCAGCAGCGTTGGTGGGGCCGGGGAGCTGTTTTTT; CDR3 protein: CASSVGGAGELFF
D gene: TRBD1; J gene: TRBJ1-6; clone size: -; V gene: TRBV27; CDR3 DNA: TGTGCCAGCAGTTGGGACAGGGAGATGAATTCACCCCTCCACTTT; CDR3 protein: CASSWDREMNSPLHF